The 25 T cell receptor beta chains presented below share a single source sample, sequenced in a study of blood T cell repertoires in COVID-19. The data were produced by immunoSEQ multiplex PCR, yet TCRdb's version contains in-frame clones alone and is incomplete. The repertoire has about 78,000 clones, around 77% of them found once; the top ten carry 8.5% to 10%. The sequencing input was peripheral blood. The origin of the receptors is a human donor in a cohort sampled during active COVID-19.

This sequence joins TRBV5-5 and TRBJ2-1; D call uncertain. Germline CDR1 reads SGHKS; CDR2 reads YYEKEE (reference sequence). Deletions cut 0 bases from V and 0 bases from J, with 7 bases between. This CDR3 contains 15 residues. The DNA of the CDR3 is TGTGCCAGCAGCTTGGTCCGTAGCTCCTACAATGAGCAGTTCTTC. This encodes CASSLVRSSYNEQFF.

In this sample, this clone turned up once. The CDR3 region has the DNA TGTGCCAGCGGCCATGGCGGGGGGGGAAACACCGGGGAGCTGTTTTTT. Its translation is CASGHGGGGNTGELFF. This sequence joins TRBV5-4 and TRBJ2-2; TRBD2 agrees at 9 bases. J lost 2 bases, V lost 7 bases, and 9 bases had no gene match. CDR1 is SGHNT and CDR2 is YYREEE in the germline V gene (reference sequence). The CDR3 extends over 16 amino acids.

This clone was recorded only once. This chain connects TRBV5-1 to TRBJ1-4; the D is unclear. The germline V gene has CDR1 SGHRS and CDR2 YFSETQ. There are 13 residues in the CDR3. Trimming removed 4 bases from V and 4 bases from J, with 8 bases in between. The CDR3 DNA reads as TGCGCCAGCAGCCGACTGAGTAATGAAAAACTGTTTTTT. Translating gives CASSRLSNEKLFF. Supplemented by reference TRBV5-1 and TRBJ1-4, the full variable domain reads KAGVTQTPRYLIKTRGQQVTLSCSPISGHRSVSWYQQTPGQGLQFLFEYFSETQRNKGNFPGRFSGRQFSNSRSEMNVSTLELGDSALYLCASSRLSNEKLFFGSGTQLSVL.

CDR3 in amino acids: CASSLAGYQETQYF. Written as DNA, the CDR3 is TGCGCCAGCAGCTTGGCGGGGTACCAAGAGACCCAGTACTTC. The chain recombines TRBV5-1 with TRBJ2-5, with D perhaps matching TRBD2 (5 bases). Trimming shortened V by 0 bases and J by 0 bases, and 6 bases separated the two germline ends. Germline CDR1 reads SGHRS; CDR2 reads YFSETQ. This CDR3 contains 14 residues.

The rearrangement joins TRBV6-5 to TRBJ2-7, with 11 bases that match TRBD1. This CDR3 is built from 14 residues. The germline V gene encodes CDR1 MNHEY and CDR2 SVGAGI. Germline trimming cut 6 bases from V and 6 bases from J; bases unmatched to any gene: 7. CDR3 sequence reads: CASSISGTGGEQYF. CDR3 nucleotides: TGTGCCAGCAGCATCTCCGGGACAGGGGGCGAGCAGTACTTC.

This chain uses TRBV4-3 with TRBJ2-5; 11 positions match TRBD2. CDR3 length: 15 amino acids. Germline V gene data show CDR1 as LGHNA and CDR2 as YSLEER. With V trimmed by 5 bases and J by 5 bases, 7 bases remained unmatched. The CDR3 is CASSFSGGAEETQYF. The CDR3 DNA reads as TGCGCCAGCAGCTTTAGCGGGGGGGCGGAGGAGACCCAGTACTTC.

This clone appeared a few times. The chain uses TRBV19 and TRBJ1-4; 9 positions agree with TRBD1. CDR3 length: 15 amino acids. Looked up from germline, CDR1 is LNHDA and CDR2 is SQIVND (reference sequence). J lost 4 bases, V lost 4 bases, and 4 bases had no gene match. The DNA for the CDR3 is TGTGCCAGTAGTACCGGGACAGGGCATAATGAAAAACTGTTTTTT. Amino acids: CASSTGTGHNEKLFF.

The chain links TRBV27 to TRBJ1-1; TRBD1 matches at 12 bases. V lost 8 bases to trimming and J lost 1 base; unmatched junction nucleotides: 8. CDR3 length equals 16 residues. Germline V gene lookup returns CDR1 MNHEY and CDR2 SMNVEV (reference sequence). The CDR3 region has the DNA TGTGCCAGCCGATCGGGACAGGGGGCCAGGAACACTGAAGCTTTCTTT. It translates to CASRSGQGARNTEAFF.

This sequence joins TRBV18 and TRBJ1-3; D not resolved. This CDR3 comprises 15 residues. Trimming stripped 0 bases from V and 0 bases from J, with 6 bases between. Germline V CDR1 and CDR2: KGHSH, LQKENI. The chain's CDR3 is CASSPPSGSGNTIYF. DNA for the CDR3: TGTGCCAGCTCACCACCATCGGGCTCTGGAAACACCATATATTTT.

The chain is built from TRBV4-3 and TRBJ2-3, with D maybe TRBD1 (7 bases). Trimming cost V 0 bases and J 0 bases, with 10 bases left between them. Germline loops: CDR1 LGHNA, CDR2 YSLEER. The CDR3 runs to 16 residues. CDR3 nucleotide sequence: TGCGCCAGCAGCCAAGACGGGGGACAGAGCACAGATACGCAGTATTTT. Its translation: CASSQDGGQSTDTQYF.

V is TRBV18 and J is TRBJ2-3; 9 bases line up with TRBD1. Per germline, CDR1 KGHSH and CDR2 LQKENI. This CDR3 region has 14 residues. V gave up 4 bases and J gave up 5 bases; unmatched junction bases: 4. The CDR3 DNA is TGTGCCAGCTCACACCGGGACAGGGTAGATACGCAGTATTTT. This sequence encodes CASSHRDRVDTQYF.

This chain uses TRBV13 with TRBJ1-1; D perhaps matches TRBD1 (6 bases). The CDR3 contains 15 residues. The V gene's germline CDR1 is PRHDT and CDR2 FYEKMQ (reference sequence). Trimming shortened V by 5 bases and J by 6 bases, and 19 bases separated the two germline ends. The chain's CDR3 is CASSRKGGRLSEAFF. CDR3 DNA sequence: TGTGCCAGCAGCCGAAAGGGGGGGAGGTTGTCTGAAGCTTTCTTT.

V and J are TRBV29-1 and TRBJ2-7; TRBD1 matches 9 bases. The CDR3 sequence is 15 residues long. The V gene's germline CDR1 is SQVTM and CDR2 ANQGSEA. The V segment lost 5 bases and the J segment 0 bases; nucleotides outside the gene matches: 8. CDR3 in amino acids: CSVLTGGSGSYEQYF. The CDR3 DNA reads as TGCAGCGTTCTTACAGGGGGCTCTGGCTCCTACGAGCAGTACTTC.

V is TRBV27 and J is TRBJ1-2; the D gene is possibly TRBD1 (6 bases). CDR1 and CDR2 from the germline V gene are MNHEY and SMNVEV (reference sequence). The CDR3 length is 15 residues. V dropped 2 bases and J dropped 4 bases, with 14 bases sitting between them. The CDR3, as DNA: TGTGCCAGCAGTTTAGCCCCCGGGACAACCTATGGCTACACCTTC. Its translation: CASSLAPGTTYGYTF.

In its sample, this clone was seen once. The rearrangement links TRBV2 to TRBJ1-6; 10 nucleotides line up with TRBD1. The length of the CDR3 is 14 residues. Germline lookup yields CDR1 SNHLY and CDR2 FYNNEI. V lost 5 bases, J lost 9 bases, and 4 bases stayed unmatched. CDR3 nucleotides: TGTGCCAGCAGTATCCGGGACAGGGGTTCACCCCTCCACTTT. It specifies CASSIRDRGSPLHF. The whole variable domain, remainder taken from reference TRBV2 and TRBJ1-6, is EPEVTQTPSHQVTQMGQEVILRCVPISNHLYFYWYRQILGQKVEFLVSFYNNEISEKSEIFDDQFSVERPDGSNFTLKIRSTKLEDSAMYFCASSIRDRGSPLHFGNGTRLTVT.

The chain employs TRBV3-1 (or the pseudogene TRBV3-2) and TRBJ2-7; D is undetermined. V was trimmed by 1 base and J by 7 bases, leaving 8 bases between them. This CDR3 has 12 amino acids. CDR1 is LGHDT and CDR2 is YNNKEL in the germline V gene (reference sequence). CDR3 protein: CASSQVFREQYF. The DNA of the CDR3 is TGTGCCAGCAGCCAAGTTTTCAGAGAGCAGTACTTC.

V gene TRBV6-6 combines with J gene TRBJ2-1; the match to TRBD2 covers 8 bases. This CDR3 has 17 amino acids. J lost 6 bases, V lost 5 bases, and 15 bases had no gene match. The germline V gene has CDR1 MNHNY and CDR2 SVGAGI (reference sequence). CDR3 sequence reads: CASSRSWRGAHINEQFF. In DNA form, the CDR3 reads TGTGCCAGCAGTCGATCATGGCGGGGGGCCCACATCAATGAGCAGTTCTTC.

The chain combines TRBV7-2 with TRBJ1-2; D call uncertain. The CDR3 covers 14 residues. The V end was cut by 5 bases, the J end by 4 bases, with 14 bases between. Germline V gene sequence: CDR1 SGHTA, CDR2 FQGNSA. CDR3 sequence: CASSLQINSYGYTF. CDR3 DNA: TGTGCCAGCAGCCTCCAAATAAACAGCTATGGCTACACCTTC.

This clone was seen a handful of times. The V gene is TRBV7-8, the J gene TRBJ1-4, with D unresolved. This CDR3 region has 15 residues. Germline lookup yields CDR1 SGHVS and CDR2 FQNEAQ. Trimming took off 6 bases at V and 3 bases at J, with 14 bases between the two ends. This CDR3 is CASREDWAANEKLFF. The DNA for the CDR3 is TGTGCCAGCAGGGAGGATTGGGCGGCTAATGAAAAACTGTTTTTT.

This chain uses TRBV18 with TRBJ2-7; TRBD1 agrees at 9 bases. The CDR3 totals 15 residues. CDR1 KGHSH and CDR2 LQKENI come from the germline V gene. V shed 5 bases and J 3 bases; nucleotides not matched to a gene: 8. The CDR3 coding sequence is TGTGCCAGCTCAATAGGGACAGGGACAAGCTACGAGCAGTACTTC. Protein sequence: CASSIGTGTSYEQYF.

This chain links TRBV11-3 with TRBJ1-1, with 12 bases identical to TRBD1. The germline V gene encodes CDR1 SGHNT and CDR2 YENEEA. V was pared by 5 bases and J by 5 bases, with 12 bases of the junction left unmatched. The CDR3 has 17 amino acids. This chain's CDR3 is CASSPGGDRGRGTEAFF. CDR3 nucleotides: TGTGCCAGCAGCCCAGGGGGGGACAGGGGGCGCGGTACTGAAGCTTTCTTT.

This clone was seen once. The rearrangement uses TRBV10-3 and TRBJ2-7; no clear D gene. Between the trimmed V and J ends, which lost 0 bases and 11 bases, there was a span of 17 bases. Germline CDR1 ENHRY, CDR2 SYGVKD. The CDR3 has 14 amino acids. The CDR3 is CAISESSTPGGKYF. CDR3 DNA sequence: TGTGCCATCAGTGAGTCTAGCACACCCGGCGGCAAGTACTTC.

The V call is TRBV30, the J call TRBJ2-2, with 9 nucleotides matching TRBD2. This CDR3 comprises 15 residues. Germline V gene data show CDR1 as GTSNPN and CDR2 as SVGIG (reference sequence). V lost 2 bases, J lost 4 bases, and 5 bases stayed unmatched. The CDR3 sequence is CAWSISGGITGELFF. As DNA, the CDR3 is TGTGCCTGGAGTATCAGCGGGGGGATCACCGGGGAGCTGTTTTTT.

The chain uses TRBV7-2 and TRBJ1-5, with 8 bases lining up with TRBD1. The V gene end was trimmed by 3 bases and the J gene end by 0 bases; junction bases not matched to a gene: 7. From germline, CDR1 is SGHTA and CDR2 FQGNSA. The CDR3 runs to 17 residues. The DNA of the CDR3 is TGTGCCAGCAGCTTCAGCAGGGGGCCCTATAGCAATCAGCCCCAGCATTTT. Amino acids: CASSFSRGPYSNQPQHF.

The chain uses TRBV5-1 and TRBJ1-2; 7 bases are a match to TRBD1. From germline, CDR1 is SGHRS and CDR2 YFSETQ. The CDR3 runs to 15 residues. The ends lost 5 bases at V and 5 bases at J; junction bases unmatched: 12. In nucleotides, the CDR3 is TGCGCCAGCAGTTCGGACAGGAGGGGGTATTATGGCTACACCTTC. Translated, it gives CASSSDRRGYYGYTF.